This T cell receptor (beta chain) was captured by sequencing in a study of metastatic and nonmetastatic thyroid tumors. Study-level information: The study looked at repertoires side by side in blood and in tumor or nodule tissue from malignant and benign thyroid patients.

Findings of the study overall: Malignant tumors reportedly showed significantly higher TCR beta diversity than benign nodules in both blood and tumor.

Per the original methods: Clinicopathological groups supplied CDR3 differences that were used to build a distant-metastasis classifier for papillary thyroid cancer. Using MiXCR, TCRdb re-called clones from the PCR reads. Here the V and J calls rest on TCRdb's processing, not on the authors' analysis. Among fewer than 12,000 clones listed, roughly 26% were seen once. The CDR3 totals 15 residues. V was shortened by 0 bases and J by 3 bases, with 14 bases between the two germline ends. Germline loops: CDR1 DFQATT, CDR2 SNEGSKA (reference sequence). For this clone: Its antigen remains unknown.

Treatment of any kind had been given to no patient before thyroid surgery. J is TRBJ1-1 and V is TRBV20-1; D might be TRBD1 (6 bases). The clonotype was recovered from a female donor with papillary thyroid cancer or a benign thyroid nodule (not recorded which). Some clones in this sample may be carry-over from other donors' samples. Sequenced: tumor tissue. In nucleotides, the CDR3 is TGCAGTGCTAGAGATGTGGGGGGCGCGGACACTGAAGCTTTCTTT. Its translation is CSARDVGGADTEAFF.